These 9 T cell receptor beta chains were sequenced from one sample in a study of blood T cell repertoires in COVID-19. Repertoires were generated with immunoSEQ multiplex PCR, while TCRdb's copy carries only in-frame clones and drops some. The sample includes around 64,000 clones, more than 75% of them seen just once. The sample taken for sequencing was peripheral blood. The receptors were gathered from a human donor in a cohort sampled during active COVID-19.

Written as DNA, the CDR3 is TGTGCCAGCGGGACAGGGCCGAACACTGAAGCTTTCTTT. Translation gives CASGTGPNTEAFF. This rearrangement joins TRBV6-4 to TRBJ1-1; 9 bases are a match to TRBD1. The V segment lost 8 bases and the J segment 1 base; nucleotides outside the gene matches: 2. The CDR3 is 13 amino acids. CDR1 and CDR2 (germline): MRHNA, SNTAGT.

The table lists this clone with a few counts. The V call is TRBV2, the J call TRBJ1-5; D not certain. The CDR3 spans 13 residues. Germline lookup yields CDR1 SNHLY and CDR2 FYNNEI. Trimming removed 7 bases from V and 2 bases from J, with 9 bases in between. Written as DNA, the CDR3 is TGTGCCAGCAAAGGTGAGGGCAATCAGCCCCAGCATTTT. Its translation is CASKGEGNQPQHF.

The chain combines TRBV10-1 with TRBJ2-1; D possibly corresponds to TRBD2 (5 bases). Trimming shortened V by 2 bases and J by 7 bases, and 12 bases separated the two germline ends. CDR3 length: 14 residues. Germline lookup yields CDR1 WNHNN and CDR2 SYGVQD (reference sequence). CDR3 coding DNA: TGCGCCAGCAGTGAGGCTAGCCCCAAGAATGAGCAGTTCTTC. Translating it yields CASSEASPKNEQFF.

The chain employs TRBV7-2 and TRBJ1-1; D uncertain. Germline V gene lookup returns CDR1 SGHTA and CDR2 FQGNSA. The CDR3 has 13 residues. The ends were cut back, 5 bases at V and 11 bases at J, with 18 bases in the middle. CDR3 nucleotides: TGTGCCAGCAGCCCCCCGCCGGGTCTTGTGGCTTTCTTT. Amino acids: CASSPPPGLVAFF.

This chain uses TRBV5-4 with TRBJ2-3; 8 nucleotides match TRBD1. The V segment lost 6 bases and the J segment 2 bases; nucleotides outside the gene matches: 5. This CDR3 is built from 14 residues. Per germline, CDR1 SGHNT and CDR2 YYREEE (reference sequence). The CDR3 coding sequence is TGTGCCAGCAACCGGGACAGGTTCACAGATACGCAGTATTTT. The encoded protein is CASNRDRFTDTQYF.

The rearrangement uses TRBV6-5 and TRBJ1-2; TRBD1 agrees at 9 bases. V dropped 5 bases and J dropped 4; count of bases not matched to a gene: 8. The germline V gene has CDR1 MNHEY and CDR2 SVGAGI. The CDR3 is 15 amino acids. The CDR3 reads CASSSRDRVSYGYTF. CDR3 coding DNA: TGTGCCAGCAGTAGCCGGGACAGGGTTTCCTATGGCTACACCTTC.

This clone has only a few counts. This sequence joins TRBV7-8 and TRBJ1-3; D unresolved. This CDR3 is built from 13 residues. Trimming removed 4 bases from V and 4 bases from J, with 8 bases in between. CDR1 is SGHVS and CDR2 is FQNEAQ in the germline V gene. DNA of the CDR3: TGTGCCAGCAGCTCAGACGGGGGAAACACCATATATTTT. Translating gives CASSSDGGNTIYF.

CDR3 loop: CASSQTSGGALDTQYF. The CDR3, as DNA: TGTGCCAGCAGTCAGACTAGCGGGGGGGCCTTAGATACGCAGTATTTT. This rearrangement joins TRBV6-6 to TRBJ2-3; 14 bases are a match to TRBD2. The V gene's germline CDR1 is MNHNY and CDR2 SVGAGI (reference sequence). The J segment lost 5 bases and the V segment lost 5 bases, leaving 6 bases of the junction unmatched. This CDR3 is built from 16 residues.

J is TRBJ1-4 and V is TRBV7-9; 7 bases are a match to TRBD1. Germline CDR1 SEHNR, CDR2 FQNEAQ (reference sequence). The V and J ends lost 5 bases and 3 bases, in that order; junction bases with no gene match: 6. The CDR3 runs to 15 residues. The CDR3 DNA follows: TGTGCCAGCAGCGAACAGGGGTCTCCTAATGAAAAACTGTTTTTT. Translated, it gives CASSEQGSPNEKLFF.